The 21 T cell receptor beta chains listed next were all sequenced from one sample in a study of cytomegalovirus exposure and HLA in healthy donors. It was with 60 Vbeta and 13 Jbeta primers that the PCR ran. Generated by immunoSEQ multiplex PCR, the TCRdb table keeps only in-frame clones and is missing some. This repertoire shows 150,000 to 200,000 clones, under 70% found once; its top ten account for 2.5% to 3%. Sequencing was carried out using PBMCs. The receptor set was obtained from a woman in her thirties or forties in good health and CMV-seropositive.

In the case of this clone: One end of the junction is discordant with germline, which a read error may explain. The rearrangement uses TRBV6-6 and TRBJ1-5; maybe TRBD1 (6 bases). The germline V gene encodes CDR1 MNHNY and CDR2 SVGAGI (reference sequence). The CDR3 sequence is 16 residues long. The CDR3 bases are TGTGCCAGCAGTTCTCCGACAGGCGGGAGCAATCAGCCCCAGAATTTT. Translated, it gives CASSSPTGGSNQPQNF.

This clone was seen more than once but under ten times. The chain is built from TRBV7-8 and TRBJ2-1; 8 positions agree with TRBD2. V shed 4 bases and J 0 bases; nucleotides not matched to a gene: 5. The germline gives CDR1 SGHVS, CDR2 FQNEAQ. This CDR3 spans 16 amino acids. As DNA, the CDR3 is TGTGCCAGCAGCTCCTTAGCGGGAAGCTCCTACAATGAGCAGTTCTTC. Translation gives CASSSLAGSSYNEQFF.

A single count supports this clone. This chain connects TRBV4-2 to TRBJ2-5, with 10 bases aligning to TRBD2. The CDR3 is made up of 17 amino acids. The V gene end was trimmed by 4 bases and the J gene end by 5 bases; junction bases not matched to a gene: 13. Germline V gene sequence: CDR1 LGHNA, CDR2 YNFKEQ. The CDR3 coding sequence is TGTGCCAGCAGCCCACACACTAGCGGGGCCCCAGAGGAGACCCAGTACTTC. As protein: CASSPHTSGAPEETQYF.

The chain links TRBV25-1 to TRBJ2-3; 10 bases are shared with TRBD1. V shed 0 bases, J shed 5 bases, and the junction held 8 bases outside the gene matches. Germline V lookup: CDR1 MGHDK, CDR2 SYGVNS. The CDR3 contains 17 residues. Written as DNA, the CDR3 is TGTGCCAGCAGTGAATATTTTGGACAGGGGGTGAGAGATACGCAGTATTTT. Translation: CASSEYFGQGVRDTQYF. Complete variable domain (other parts from reference TRBV25-1 and TRBJ2-3): EADIYQTPRYLVIGTGKKITLECSQTMGHDKMYWYQQDPGMELHLIHYSYGVNSTEKGDLSSESTVSRIRTEHFPLTLESARPSHTSQYLCASSEYFGQGVRDTQYFGPGTRLTVL.

J is TRBJ1-6 and V is TRBV5-6, with D uncertain. This CDR3 is built from 14 residues. Trimming left V 2 bases short and J 10 bases short, with 13 bases between. Germline-derived CDR1 and CDR2 are SGHDT and YYEEEE. The CDR3 DNA is TGTGCCAGCAGCTTAGAGGGCATTGGATCACCCCTCCACTTT. Translating gives CASSLEGIGSPLHF.

The chain links TRBV12-5 to TRBJ2-7; a weak D match, TRBD1 (6 bases). Trimming cost V 1 base and J 3 bases, with 13 bases left between them. The CDR3 is made up of 15 amino acids. Per germline, CDR1 LGHNT and CDR2 FRNRAP. CDR3 in amino acids: CASGLAQGRNYEQYF. In nucleotides, the CDR3 is TGTGCTAGTGGTTTGGCGCAGGGGCGGAACTACGAGCAGTACTTC.

The genes are TRBV2 and TRBJ1-2; 7 bases map to TRBD1. This CDR3 is built from 13 residues. Germline trimming cut 7 bases from V and 8 bases from J; bases unmatched to any gene: 10. Germline loops: CDR1 SNHLY, CDR2 FYNNEI. The CDR3, as DNA: TGTGCCAGCACGCAGGGGGTACCTAGGGGCTACACCTTC. It encodes CASTQGVPRGYTF.

Concerning this clone itself: A junction boundary mismatches the germline segment, possibly from a read error. The genes are TRBV4-3 and TRBJ1-2; tentative D call: TRBD1 (5 bases). Germline CDR1 reads LGHNA; CDR2 reads YSLEER. The CDR3 spans 14 residues. The CDR3 DNA reads TGCGCCAGCAGCCAAGATCGTTGGGACTATGGCTACCCCTTC. Translating it yields CASSQDRWDYGYPF.

The chain couples TRBV29-1 to TRBJ2-5, with 12 bases identical to TRBD2. Germline CDR1 and CDR2: SQVTM and ANQGSEA. The CDR3 runs 14 residues. V dropped 4 bases and J dropped 5; count of bases not matched to a gene: 5. CDR3 bases: TGCAGCGTTGCGGGACTAGCGGGTGGGGAGACCCAGTACTTC. This translates into CSVAGLAGGETQYF.

This clone was seen more than once but under ten times. Other DNA sequences within the sample encode an identical CDR3. The V and J genes are TRBV4-1 and TRBJ2-7; the D is unclear. Germline V gene lookup returns CDR1 MGHRA and CDR2 YSYEKL. CDR3 length: 13 amino acids. V was shortened by 1 base and J by 3 bases, with 7 bases between the two germline ends. The DNA for the CDR3 is TGCGCCAGCAGCCAAGGGTCTAGCTACGAGCAGTACTTC. This codes for CASSQGSSYEQYF.

On this clone: At one boundary the junction diverges from the germline segment, which might be a read error. The V gene is TRBV7-7, the J gene TRBJ2-1; 8 bases are shared with TRBD2. The CDR3 loop spans 17 amino acids. Germline lookup yields CDR1 SSHAT and CDR2 FNYEAQ (reference sequence). The CDR3 reads CASSPKGAAGGLNEQFF. In DNA, the CDR3 is TGTGCTAGCAGCCCGAAAGGGGCGGCGGGGGGCCTCAATGAGCAGTTCTTC.

The gene calls are TRBV5-6 and TRBJ1-5, with D possibly matching TRBD1 (6 bases). The CDR3 runs to 14 residues. In germline, CDR1 is SGHDT, CDR2 YYEEEE. Trimming cost V 4 bases and J 4 bases, with 12 bases left between them. CDR3 loop: CASSQGRLNQPQHF. CDR3 nucleotide sequence: TGTGCCAGCAGCCAGGGGCGGCTTAATCAGCCCCAGCATTTT.

This clone turned up a few times. This sequence joins TRBV4-3 and TRBJ2-7; maybe TRBD1 (6 bases). V lost 1 base and J 3 bases, leaving 10 bases between the germline ends. The CDR3 contains 14 residues. Germline assignment: CDR1 LGHNA and CDR2 YSLEER. The CDR3: CASSQVQGNYEQYF. For the CDR3, the DNA is TGCGCCAGCAGCCAAGTACAGGGAAACTACGAGCAGTACTTC.

This clone was counted only a few times. The chain carries TRBV4-1 and TRBJ2-1; tentatively, D is TRBD1 (6 bases). Germline CDR1 MGHRA, CDR2 YSYEKL. V gave up 0 bases and J gave up 5 bases, with 11 bases separating them. This CDR3 contains 15 residues. Written as DNA, the CDR3 is TGCGCCAGCAGCCAAGATAGGGGGATAAACAATGAGCAGTTCTTC. Its translation is CASSQDRGINNEQFF.

The chain carries TRBV10-3 and TRBJ2-1, with D maybe TRBD2 (6 bases). V shed 6 bases and J shed 3 bases, with 15 bases lying between them. The CDR3 runs 15 residues. Per germline, CDR1 ENHRY and CDR2 SYGVKD. CDR3 protein: CAIRFKPEGYNEQFF. DNA of the CDR3: TGTGCCATCAGATTCAAGCCGGAGGGCTACAATGAGCAGTTCTTC.

This chain links TRBV28 with TRBJ2-1, with a tentative D call TRBD2 (7 bases). V was cut by 7 bases and J by 5 bases, with 12 bases left in between. The CDR3 runs to 13 residues. CDR1 is MDHEN, CDR2 SYDVKM, per germline. The CDR3 coding sequence is TGTGCCAGCACCGGGGGGCCAGACAATGAGCAGTTCTTC. Translated: CASTGGPDNEQFF.

The genes are TRBV2 and TRBJ2-3, with 11 bases identical to TRBD1. The CDR3 totals 16 residues. Germline lookup yields CDR1 SNHLY and CDR2 FYNNEI. J lost 7 bases, V lost 5 bases, and 11 bases had no gene match. This CDR3 is CASSKIPGQGGNTQYF. The CDR3, as DNA: TGTGCCAGCAGTAAGATTCCGGGACAGGGGGGGAATACGCAGTATTTT.

This chain links TRBV29-1 with TRBJ1-2; tentative D call: TRBD1 (6 bases). The germline V and J ends were trimmed by 4 bases and 3 bases, with 12 bases remaining between them. CDR1 is SQVTM and CDR2 is ANQGSEA in the germline V gene. The CDR3 has 13 residues. The CDR3 protein is CSVADSDDYGYTF. The CDR3 nucleotides read TGCAGCGTTGCGGACAGCGACGACTATGGCTACACCTTC. The entire variable domain, with the rest obtained from reference TRBV29-1 and TRBJ1-2, is as follows: SAVISQKPSRDICQRGTSLTIQCQVDSQVTMMFWYRQQPGQSLTLIATANQGSEATYESGFVIDKFPISRPNLTFSTLTVSNMSPEDSSIYLCSVADSDDYGYTFGSGTRLTVV.

The rearrangement links TRBV27 to TRBJ1-2; D possibly corresponds to TRBD1 (6 bases). The CDR3 is made up of 15 amino acids. V was shortened by 5 bases and J by 2 bases, with 15 bases between the two germline ends. Germline values: CDR1 MNHEY, CDR2 SMNVEV (reference sequence). CDR3 in amino acids: CASSRDRSGNYGYTF. The CDR3 region has the DNA TGTGCCAGCAGTCGTGACAGGAGCGGCAACTATGGCTACACCTTC.

J is TRBJ1-3 and V is TRBV5-6, with D perhaps TRBD1 (5 bases). Trimming stripped 10 bases from V and 1 base from J, with 24 bases between. Per the germline V gene, CDR1 is SGHDT and CDR2 is YYEEEE. This CDR3 region has 17 residues. In DNA form, the CDR3 reads TGTGCCGGGGGAGCGGGCGGCTTTACCGGGTCTGGAAACACCATATATTTT. Translation gives CAGGAGGFTGSGNTIYF.

The chain uses TRBV5-4 and TRBJ2-3; TRBD2 aligns across 8 bases. Trimming removed 3 bases from V and 1 base from J; junction bases left unmatched: 4. The germline gives CDR1 SGHNT, CDR2 YYREEE (reference sequence). The CDR3 extends over 15 amino acids. The CDR3, as DNA: TGTGCCAGCAGCTCAGGTAGCGGGGGCACAGATACGCAGTATTTT. Amino acids: CASSSGSGGTDTQYF.